Shown below are 28 T cell receptor beta chains from a single sample sequenced in a study of blood T cell repertoires in COVID-19. This table comes from immunoSEQ multiplex PCR, and its TCRdb copy is limited to in-frame clones, with some not included. This sample has 250,000 to 300,000 clones, with around nine tenths found just once. Sequenced: peripheral blood. The receptors were sampled from a middle-aged man with acute or convalescent COVID-19.

This chain joins TRBV15 and TRBJ2-5; D is perhaps TRBD2 (5 bases). CDR3 size: 15 residues. V lost 0 bases to trimming and J lost 5 bases, with 13 bases between them. Germline assignment: CDR1 LNHNV and CDR2 YYDKDF (reference sequence). The CDR3 protein is CATSREPGSWETQYF. Here the CDR3 DNA reads TGTGCCACCAGCAGAGAACCGGGGTCGTGGGAGACCCAGTACTTC.

The chain links TRBV18 to TRBJ2-1; D is unclear. V was clipped by 6 bases and J by 8 bases, with 11 bases between them. CDR3 length equals 12 residues. Germline CDR1 KGHSH, CDR2 LQKENI. CDR3: CASSVPGDEQFF. The DNA of the CDR3 is TGTGCCAGCTCGGTCCCCGGTGATGAGCAGTTCTTC. The full variable domain, with the rest looked up from reference TRBV18 and TRBJ2-1, is NAGVMQNPRHLVRRRGQEARLRCSPMKGHSHVYWYRQLPEEGLKFMVYLQKENIIDESGMPKERFSAEFPKEGPSILRIQQVVRGDSAAYFCASSVPGDEQFFGPGTRLTVL.

This clone was observed once. J is TRBJ1-5 and V is TRBV15, with D uncertain. Trimming took 0 bases from V and 5 from J, leaving 17 bases between them. Germline assignment: CDR1 LNHNV and CDR2 YYDKDF (reference sequence). The CDR3 loop spans 17 amino acids. CDR3 region: CATSRDAPPRVDQPQHF. Here the CDR3 DNA reads TGTGCCACCAGCAGAGATGCCCCTCCCCGGGTCGATCAGCCCCAGCATTTT.

This clone was counted a single time. The chain has TRBV7-8 and TRBJ2-1, with 8 nucleotides matching TRBD2. The V and J ends lost 4 bases and 10 bases, in that order; junction bases with no gene match: 6. The CDR3 consists of 13 residues. Looked up from germline, CDR1 is SGHVS and CDR2 is FQNEAQ. In nucleotides, the CDR3 is TGTGCCAGCAGCTCGAGGACTAGCCTGGAGCAGTTCTTC. Translating gives CASSSRTSLEQFF.

The CDR3 DNA follows: TGTGCCAGCAGTGAAGAGGGTCCAGTGGGGGAGCAGTACTTC. Translation gives CASSEEGPVGEQYF. The rearrangement uses TRBV25-1 and TRBJ2-7; D is possibly TRBD2 (5 bases). This CDR3 is built from 14 residues. CDR1 and CDR2 (germline): MGHDK, SYGVNS. Trimming took 2 bases from V and 7 from J, leaving 15 bases between them.

This clone was counted only a few times. The rearrangement uses TRBV11-2 and TRBJ2-5; D perhaps matches TRBD2 (6 bases). Germline V gene lookup returns CDR1 SGHAT and CDR2 FQNNGV. The CDR3 extends over 15 amino acids. Trimming stripped 5 bases from V and 1 base from J, with 14 bases between. The DNA for the CDR3 is TGTGCCAGCAGCGGACTACCAATTATCCAAGAGACCCAGTACTTC. Translating gives CASSGLPIIQETQYF.

The chain combines TRBV6-1 with TRBJ2-1; 12 nucleotides line up with TRBD2. Trimming at V came to 4 bases and at J to 5 bases, leaving 9 bases not matched to a gene. The CDR3 totals 17 residues. Germline-derived CDR1 and CDR2 are MNHNS and SASEGT. DNA for the CDR3: TGTGCCAGCAGTGGGGGGACTAGCGGGCTGTTTAACAATGAGCAGTTCTTC. Amino acids: CASSGGTSGLFNNEQFF.

The DNA of the CDR3 is TGTGCCAGCAGTAACCGGGACAGGGGGGGATACGAGCAGTACTTC. Its protein product is CASSNRDRGGYEQYF. The V gene is TRBV9, the J gene TRBJ2-7, with 11 bases matching TRBD1. This CDR3 spans 15 amino acids. From germline, CDR1 is SGDLS and CDR2 YYNGEE. The V and J ends lost 5 bases and 4 bases, in that order; junction bases with no gene match: 8.

This chain connects TRBV5-8 to TRBJ1-1; 8 bases agree with TRBD1. With V trimmed by 3 bases and J by 5 bases, 6 bases remained unmatched. Germline loops: CDR1 SGHTS, CDR2 YDEGEE. There are 14 residues in the CDR3. The CDR3 sequence: CASSYGQGGTEAFF. In DNA, the CDR3 is TGTGCCAGCAGCTATGGACAGGGAGGAACTGAAGCTTTCTTT.

This clone showed up just once. This chain uses TRBV11-2 with TRBJ1-6; no clear D. The length of the CDR3 is 14 residues. The germline V gene has CDR1 SGHAT and CDR2 FQNNGV. V was trimmed by 5 bases and J by 10 bases, leaving 15 bases between them. DNA for the CDR3: TGTGCCAGCAGCCCCCGGGAGGGCTGGTCACCCCTCCACTTT. It translates to CASSPREGWSPLHF.

The DNA of the CDR3 is TGTGCCAGCAGCGGACAGGGCTTCGCCGGGGAGCTGTTTTTT. Translating it yields CASSGQGFAGELFF. The chain uses TRBV3-1 (or the pseudogene TRBV3-2) and TRBJ2-2, with 8 bases aligning to TRBD1. V shed 5 bases, J shed 6 bases, and the junction held 5 bases outside the gene matches. Germline V gene lookup returns CDR1 LGHDT and CDR2 YNNKEL (reference sequence). The CDR3 has 14 residues.

The chain recombines TRBV7-2 with TRBJ1-2; TRBD1 matches 8 bases. J was trimmed by 1 base and V by 5 bases; bases with no gene match: 15. Germline V lookup: CDR1 SGHTA, CDR2 FQGNSA. The CDR3 contains 18 residues. The CDR3 loop reads CASSVSGGSAPFNYGYTF. The CDR3 DNA follows: TGTGCCAGCAGCGTCTCAGGGGGCTCGGCCCCCTTTAACTATGGCTACACCTTC. The complete variable domain, with remaining parts taken from reference TRBV7-2 and TRBJ1-2, reads GAGVSQSPSNKVTEKGKDVELRCDPISGHTALYWYRQSLGQGLEFLIYFQGNSAPDKSGLPSDRFSAERTGGSVSTLTIQRTQQEDSAVYLCASSVSGGSAPFNYGYTFGSGTRLTVV.

CDR3 DNA sequence: TGTGCCAGCAGCCTTAGCGGGGGGAGAGATACGCAGTATTTT. Residues: CASSLSGGRDTQYF. The V gene is TRBV11-1, the J gene TRBJ2-3; 10 bases fit TRBD2. V was clipped by 5 bases and J by 5 bases; unmatched bases: 4. This CDR3 contains 14 residues. Germline values: CDR1 SGHAT, CDR2 FQDESV (reference sequence). The complete variable domain, with remaining parts taken from reference TRBV11-1 and TRBJ2-3, reads EAEVAQSPRYKITEKSQAVAFWCDPISGHATLYWYRQILGQGPELLVQFQDESVVDDSQLPKDRFSAERLKGVDSTLKIQPAELGDSAMYLCASSLSGGRDTQYFGPGTRLTVL.

This clone was picked up a small number of times. The chain joins TRBV2 to TRBJ1-2; TRBD1 might be the D (6 bases). Trimming removed 7 bases at V and 7 bases at J, with 22 bases between. The CDR3 loop spans 15 amino acids. CDR1 SNHLY and CDR2 FYNNEI come from the germline V gene. This CDR3 reads CASTDLFTGMGGYTF. The CDR3 bases are TGTGCCAGCACGGATCTATTTACAGGGATGGGTGGCTACACCTTC.

V usage is TRBV10-3 and J usage is TRBJ2-3, with a weak D call TRBD2 (5 bases). The CDR3 has 14 amino acids. The germline V gene encodes CDR1 ENHRY and CDR2 SYGVKD. The V end was cut by 10 bases, the J end by 4 bases, with 18 bases between. The CDR3 DNA reads TGTGCCACCGAGGGCGCGAATTTCCCAGATACGCAGTATTTT. Its translation: CATEGANFPDTQYF.

The gene calls are TRBV3-1 (or the pseudogene TRBV3-2) and TRBJ2-2; the D gene is possibly TRBD2 (7 bases). CDR3 length: 18 amino acids. Germline V CDR1 and CDR2: LGHDT, YNNKEL (reference sequence). V shed 6 bases and J shed 2 bases, with 22 bases lying between them. The CDR3 DNA is TGTGCCAGCAGTCTTCGGGGGGCGGCAATCGGTAACACCGGGGAGCTGTTTTTT. Translated: CASSLRGAAIGNTGELFF.

This clone showed up just once. J is TRBJ2-3 and V is TRBV2, with a possible D match to TRBD2 (6 bases). CDR1 is SNHLY and CDR2 is FYNNEI in the germline V gene. V lost 7 bases to trimming and J lost 0 bases, with 20 bases between them. This CDR3 is 17 amino acids long. The DNA for the CDR3 is TGTGCCAGCAAAGAATTACGTAGCGGTCCTAGCACAGATACGCAGTATTTT. Translation: CASKELRSGPSTDTQYF.

The rearrangement joins TRBV19 to TRBJ1-5, with D perhaps matching TRBD1 (6 bases). CDR1 is LNHDA, CDR2 SQIVND, per germline (reference sequence). V lost 0 bases and J 2 bases, leaving 8 bases between the germline ends. This CDR3 contains 15 residues. The CDR3 reads CASSIEGGGNQPQHF. CDR3 in DNA: TGTGCCAGTAGTATAGAAGGGGGGGGCAATCAGCCCCAGCATTTT.

In its sample, this clone was seen once. This chain uses TRBV30 with TRBJ2-7; D gene unclear. Trimming left V 1 base short and J 6 bases short, with 10 bases between. Germline assignment: CDR1 GTSNPN and CDR2 SVGIG (reference sequence). This CDR3 is 12 amino acids long. The CDR3 sequence is CAWSGPGGEQYF. The CDR3 region has the DNA TGTGCCTGGAGTGGACCCGGCGGCGAGCAGTACTTC.

V usage is TRBV4-1 and J usage is TRBJ2-5; TRBD2 is a possible D gene (6 bases). Trimming pared 1 base from V and 5 bases from J, leaving 11 bases between. Germline-derived CDR1 and CDR2 are MGHRA and YSYEKL. This CDR3 has 14 residues. For the CDR3, the DNA is TGCGCCAGCAGCCAAGTGGTAGGGAGGGAGACCCAGTACTTC. Translated: CASSQVVGRETQYF.

The CDR3 bases are TGTGCCAGCAGTTCCACCGGGACAGGGGACAATGAGCAGTTCTTC. Its protein product is CASSSTGTGDNEQFF. The chain is built from TRBV27 and TRBJ2-1, with 10 bases aligning to TRBD1. The germline gives CDR1 MNHEY, CDR2 SMNVEV (reference sequence). V was pared by 4 bases and J by 5 bases, with 5 bases of the junction left unmatched. CDR3 length equals 15 residues.

The chain has TRBV9 and TRBJ1-6; maybe TRBD1 (5 bases). The V gene lost 0 bases and the J gene lost 7 bases, with 11 bases spanning the gap. This CDR3 contains 15 residues. CDR1 and CDR2 (germline): SGDLS, YYNGEE. This CDR3 is CASSVGGRSNSPLHF. CDR3 DNA sequence: TGTGCCAGCAGCGTAGGGGGCAGGTCCAATTCACCCCTCCACTTT.

The chain is built from TRBV6-5 and TRBJ1-6, with D possibly matching TRBD1 (5 bases). V shed 7 bases and J shed 3 bases, with 13 bases lying between them. This CDR3 region has 15 residues. Germline V gives CDR1 MNHEY, CDR2 SVGAGI. The CDR3 spells CASNSDSLYNSPLHF. CDR3 nucleotides: TGTGCCAGCAATTCTGACAGCCTCTATAATTCACCCCTCCACTTT.

CDR3 in DNA: TGCGCCAGCAGTCCGGGACAGTCGAACACTGAAGCTTTCTTT. Translating it yields CASSPGQSNTEAFF. The chain employs TRBV10-1 and TRBJ1-1; 7 nucleotides line up with TRBD1. The CDR3 loop spans 14 amino acids. The germline CDR1 and CDR2 sequences are WNHNN and SYGVQD (reference sequence). The J segment lost 1 base and the V segment lost 5 bases, leaving 4 bases of the junction unmatched.

The V call is TRBV6-5, the J call TRBJ1-4, with 7 bases that match TRBD1. The CDR3 runs to 14 residues. Germline V gene sequence: CDR1 MNHEY, CDR2 SVGAGI. V gave up 7 bases and J gave up 7 bases; unmatched junction bases: 9. CDR3 sequence: CASIVDRALEKLFF. The CDR3 nucleotides read TGTGCCAGCATTGTAGACAGGGCCCTTGAAAAACTGTTTTTT.

The rearrangement uses TRBV4-2 and TRBJ2-7, with TRBD2 identical over 11 bases. The CDR3 spans 15 residues. V lost 4 bases to trimming and J lost 2 bases; unmatched junction nucleotides: 4. From germline, CDR1 is LGHNA and CDR2 YNFKEQ. The CDR3 sequence: CASSPLAGGPYEQYF. CDR3 DNA sequence: TGTGCCAGCAGCCCTCTAGCGGGGGGCCCCTACGAGCAGTACTTC.

The rearrangement uses TRBV6-4 and TRBJ1-5, with 7 bases lining up with TRBD1. CDR1 and CDR2 (germline): MRHNA, SNTAGT. CDR3 length equals 18 residues. Trimming removed 8 bases from V and 1 base from J; junction bases left unmatched: 17. The CDR3 reads CASLNDREVDGSNQPQHF. CDR3 in DNA: TGTGCCAGCCTAAACGACAGGGAGGTCGACGGGAGCAATCAGCCCCAGCATTTT.

The chain has TRBV18 and TRBJ1-2, with 7 bases lining up with TRBD1. The CDR3 is made up of 17 amino acids. Germline V gene data show CDR1 as KGHSH and CDR2 as LQKENI. Unmatched junction bases numbered 15, after V lost 0 bases and J lost 8 bases. The CDR3 here is CASSPPEKGTASLGYTF. The CDR3 DNA is TGTGCCAGCTCACCACCTGAGAAAGGGACAGCCTCCTTAGGCTACACCTTC.